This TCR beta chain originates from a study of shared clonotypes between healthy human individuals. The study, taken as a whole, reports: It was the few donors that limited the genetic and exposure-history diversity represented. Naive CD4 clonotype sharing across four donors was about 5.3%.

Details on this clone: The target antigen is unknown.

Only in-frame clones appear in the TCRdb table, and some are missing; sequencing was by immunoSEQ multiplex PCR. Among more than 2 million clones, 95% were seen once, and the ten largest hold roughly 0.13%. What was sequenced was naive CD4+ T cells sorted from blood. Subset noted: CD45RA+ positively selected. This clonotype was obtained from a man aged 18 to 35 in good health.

The CDR3 loop reads CASSRRRSGEKLFF. The CDR3 coding sequence is TGTGCCAGCAGCCGCCGGCGCTCCGGTGAAAAACTGTTTTTT. The chain recombines TRBV7-9 with TRBJ1-4; unclear D gene. Germline lookup yields CDR1 SEHNR and CDR2 FQNEAQ (reference sequence). The CDR3 has 14 amino acids. V shed 5 bases and J shed 7 bases, with 14 bases lying between them.